A single sample is the source of the 10 T cell receptor beta chains below, sequenced in a study of blood T cell repertoires in COVID-19. Produced via immunoSEQ multiplex PCR; TCRdb's table is partial and in-frame only. The table shows around 100,000 clones, with about 80% occurring only once. Material: peripheral blood. These TCRs come from a woman in her 70s with acute or convalescent COVID-19.

This chain connects TRBV5-1 to TRBJ1-2, with 8 bases fitting TRBD1. This CDR3 region has 14 residues. V trimming: 0 bases; J trimming: 8 bases; junction bases outside the gene matches: 6. Germline V gene data show CDR1 as SGHRS and CDR2 as YFSETQ. The CDR3 loop is CASSLGTGTGGYTF. The CDR3 nucleotides read TGCGCCAGCAGCTTGGGGACAGGGACGGGCGGCTACACCTTC. Filled out from reference TRBV5-1 and TRBJ1-2, the complete variable domain reads KAGVTQTPRYLIKTRGQQVTLSCSPISGHRSVSWYQQTPGQGLQFLFEYFSETQRNKGNFPGRFSGRQFSNSRSEMNVSTLELGDSALYLCASSLGTGTGGYTFGSGTRLTVV.

V is TRBV28 and J is TRBJ1-6, with D maybe TRBD1 (5 bases). The V and J ends lost 3 bases and 6 bases respectively, with 9 bases between them. The germline gives CDR1 MDHEN, CDR2 SYDVKM. The CDR3 has 14 residues. The CDR3 sequence: CASSFFQGNSPLHF. DNA of the CDR3: TGTGCCAGCAGTTTTTTTCAGGGTAATTCACCCCTCCACTTT.

V is TRBV30 and J is TRBJ2-3; D not resolved. The V end was cut by 2 bases, the J end by 7 bases, with 10 bases between. Germline V lookup: CDR1 GTSNPN, CDR2 SVGIG (reference sequence). The CDR3 contains 12 residues. CDR3 amino acids: CAWSPQWNTQYF. CDR3 sequence (DNA): TGTGCCTGGAGTCCACAGTGGAATACGCAGTATTTT.

The sample holds one count of this clone. This sequence joins TRBV3-1 (or the pseudogene TRBV3-2) and TRBJ2-5; D not certain. The length of the CDR3 is 15 residues. Per germline, CDR1 LGHDT and CDR2 YNNKEL (reference sequence). V was trimmed by 2 bases and J by 1 base, leaving 11 bases between them. CDR3 sequence: CASSQSPGCQETQYF. The CDR3 nucleotides are TGTGCCAGCAGCCAAAGTCCCGGGTGCCAAGAGACCCAGTACTTC.

The chain combines TRBV10-3 with TRBJ1-3, with D maybe TRBD1 (5 bases). The V and J ends lost 1 base and 2 bases respectively, with 18 bases between them. There are 18 residues in the CDR3. Germline V gene lookup returns CDR1 ENHRY and CDR2 SYGVKD. CDR3 DNA: TGTGCCATCAGTGAGTTCGGGGGGTGGAACAGCCCTGGAAACACCATATATTTT. This encodes CAISEFGGWNSPGNTIYF.

This chain uses TRBV7-2 with TRBJ2-3; no reliable D call. The CDR3 totals 17 residues. Germline loops: CDR1 SGHTA, CDR2 FQGNSA. V lost 0 bases and J lost 0, with 13 bases in between. The CDR3 reads CASSLAFEIPSTDTQYF. In DNA, the CDR3 is TGTGCCAGCAGCTTAGCGTTTGAGATTCCTAGCACAGATACGCAGTATTTT.

The chain has TRBV29-1 and TRBJ1-1; 9 bases align to TRBD1. Germline assignment: CDR1 SQVTM and CDR2 ANQGSEA. The CDR3 is made up of 13 amino acids. DNA for the CDR3: TGCAGTCACGAACAGGGGGCCAGGACTGAAGCTTTCTTT. Translated, it gives CSHEQGARTEAFF.

The chain couples TRBV5-1 to TRBJ2-1; D gene unclear. V lost 7 bases and J 8 bases, leaving 19 bases between the germline ends. Germline loops: CDR1 SGHRS, CDR2 YFSETQ. The CDR3 sequence is 14 residues long. The CDR3 reads CASGRDTRIDEQFF. The CDR3 DNA is TGCGCCAGCGGCCGAGACACCAGGATAGATGAGCAGTTCTTC.

The sample holds a few counts of this clone. V is TRBV5-1 and J is TRBJ1-4, with D possibly being TRBD1 (5 bases). V was pared by 7 bases and J by 4 bases, with 11 bases between. This CDR3 spans 13 amino acids. Germline lookup yields CDR1 SGHRS and CDR2 YFSETQ. The CDR3 sequence is CASGTDSNEKLFF. For the CDR3, the DNA is TGCGCCAGCGGGACTGACAGTAATGAAAAACTGTTTTTT.

V usage is TRBV7-9 and J usage is TRBJ1-1; 7 nucleotides line up with TRBD1. The CDR3 is 15 amino acids. V lost 2 bases to trimming and J lost 6 bases; unmatched junction nucleotides: 9. From germline, CDR1 is SEHNR and CDR2 FQNEAQ (reference sequence). The CDR3 DNA follows: TGTGCCAGCAGCTTAAGACAGGGCTCGACGGCTGAAGCTTTCTTT. This encodes CASSLRQGSTAEAFF.